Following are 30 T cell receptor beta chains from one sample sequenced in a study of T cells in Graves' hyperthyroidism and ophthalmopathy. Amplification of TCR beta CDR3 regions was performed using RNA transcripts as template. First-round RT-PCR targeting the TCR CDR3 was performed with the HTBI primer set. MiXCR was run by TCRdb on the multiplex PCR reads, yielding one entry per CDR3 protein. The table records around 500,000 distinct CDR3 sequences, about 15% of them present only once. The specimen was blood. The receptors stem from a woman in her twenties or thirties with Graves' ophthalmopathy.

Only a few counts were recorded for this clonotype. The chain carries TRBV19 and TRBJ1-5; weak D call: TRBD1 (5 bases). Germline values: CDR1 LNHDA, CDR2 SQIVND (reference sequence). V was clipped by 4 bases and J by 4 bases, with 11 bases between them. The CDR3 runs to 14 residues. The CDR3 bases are TGTGCCAGTAGTAGTCCAGGGTCGAATCAGCCCCAGCATTTT. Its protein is CASSSPGSNQPQHF. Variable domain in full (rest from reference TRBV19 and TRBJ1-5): DGGITQSPKYLFRKEGQNVTLSCEQNLNHDAMYWYRQDPGQGLRLIYYSQIVNDFQKGDIAEGYSVSREKKESFPLTVTSAQKNPTAFYLCASSSPGSNQPQHFGDGTRLSIL.

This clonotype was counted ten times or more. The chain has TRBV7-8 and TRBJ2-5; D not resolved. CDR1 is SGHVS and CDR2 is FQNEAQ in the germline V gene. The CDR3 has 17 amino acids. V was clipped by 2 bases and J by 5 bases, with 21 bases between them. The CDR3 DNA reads TGTGCCAGCAGCTTATTTACCGGGTCGTTTACTGATGAGACCCAGTACTTC. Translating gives CASSLFTGSFTDETQYF.

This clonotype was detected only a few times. CDR3 in amino acids: CASSIRGPNTEAFF. CDR3 nucleotides: TGTGCCAGTAGTATCAGGGGGCCGAACACTGAAGCTTTCTTT. V gene TRBV19 combines with J gene TRBJ1-1; 8 bases align to TRBD1. Germline V gives CDR1 LNHDA, CDR2 SQIVND (reference sequence). The CDR3 is 14 amino acids. J was trimmed by 1 base and V by 3 bases; bases with no gene match: 1.

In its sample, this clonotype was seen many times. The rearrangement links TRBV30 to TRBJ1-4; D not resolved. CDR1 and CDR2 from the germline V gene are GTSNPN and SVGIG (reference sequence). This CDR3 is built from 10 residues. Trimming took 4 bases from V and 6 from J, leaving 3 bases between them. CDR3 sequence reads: CAWKDEKLFF. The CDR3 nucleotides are TGTGCCTGGAAGGATGAAAAACTGTTTTTT.

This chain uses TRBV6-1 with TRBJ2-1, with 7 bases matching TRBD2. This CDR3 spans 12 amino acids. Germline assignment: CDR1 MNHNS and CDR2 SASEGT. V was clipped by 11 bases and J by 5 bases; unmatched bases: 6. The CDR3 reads CAVSGTNNEQFF. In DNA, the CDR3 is TGTGCCGTATCCGGGACTAACAATGAGCAGTTCTTC.

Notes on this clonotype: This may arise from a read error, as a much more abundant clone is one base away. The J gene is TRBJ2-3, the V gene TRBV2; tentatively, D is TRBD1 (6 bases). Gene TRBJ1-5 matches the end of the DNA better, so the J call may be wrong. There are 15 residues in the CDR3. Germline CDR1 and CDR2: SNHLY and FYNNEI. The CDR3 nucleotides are TGTGCCAGCAGTGAAGGAGGGCGGGACACAGATACGCAGCATTTT. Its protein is CASSEGGRDTDTQHF.

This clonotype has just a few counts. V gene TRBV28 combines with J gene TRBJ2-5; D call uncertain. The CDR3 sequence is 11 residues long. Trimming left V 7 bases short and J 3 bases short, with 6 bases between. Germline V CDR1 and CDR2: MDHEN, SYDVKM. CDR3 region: CASKEKETQYF. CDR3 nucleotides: TGTGCCAGCAAAGAAAAAGAGACCCAGTACTTC.

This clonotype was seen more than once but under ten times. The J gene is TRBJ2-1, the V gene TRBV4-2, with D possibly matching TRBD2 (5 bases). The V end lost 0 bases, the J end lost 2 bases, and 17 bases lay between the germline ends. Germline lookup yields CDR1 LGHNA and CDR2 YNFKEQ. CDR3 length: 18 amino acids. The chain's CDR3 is CASSQDRGGVGAYNEQFF. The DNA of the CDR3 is TGTGCCAGCAGCCAAGATCGGGGTGGGGTCGGCGCCTACAATGAGCAGTTCTTC.

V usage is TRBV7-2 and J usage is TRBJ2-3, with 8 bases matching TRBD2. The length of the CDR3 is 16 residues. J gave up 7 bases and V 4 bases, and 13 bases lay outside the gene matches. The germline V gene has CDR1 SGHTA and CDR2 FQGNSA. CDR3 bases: TGTGCCAGCAGCTCAGACCCGGGGGGGGGTCTTAATACGCAGTATTTT. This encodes CASSSDPGGGLNTQYF.

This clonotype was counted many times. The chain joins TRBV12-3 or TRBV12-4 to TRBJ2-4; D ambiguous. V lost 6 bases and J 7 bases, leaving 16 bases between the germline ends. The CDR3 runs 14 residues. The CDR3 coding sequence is TGTGCCAGCAGAGGACCTCGTGGGAAGAACATTCAGTACTTC. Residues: CASRGPRGKNIQYF.

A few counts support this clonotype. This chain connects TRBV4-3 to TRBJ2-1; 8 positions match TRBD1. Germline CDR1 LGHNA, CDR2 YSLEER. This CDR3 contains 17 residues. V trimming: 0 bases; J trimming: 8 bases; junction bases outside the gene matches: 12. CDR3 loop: CASSQEDGGQANDEQFF. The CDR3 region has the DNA TGCGCCAGCAGCCAAGAGGATGGGGGACAGGCGAACGATGAGCAGTTCTTC.

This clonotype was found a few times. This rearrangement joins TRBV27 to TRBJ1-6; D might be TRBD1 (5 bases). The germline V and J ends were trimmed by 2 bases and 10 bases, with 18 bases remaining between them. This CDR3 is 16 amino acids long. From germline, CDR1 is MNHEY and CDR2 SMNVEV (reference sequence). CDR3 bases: TGTGCCAGCAGTTTAGTAGGGGCCAGTAAGGTGTCACCCCTCCACTTT. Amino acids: CASSLVGASKVSPLHF.

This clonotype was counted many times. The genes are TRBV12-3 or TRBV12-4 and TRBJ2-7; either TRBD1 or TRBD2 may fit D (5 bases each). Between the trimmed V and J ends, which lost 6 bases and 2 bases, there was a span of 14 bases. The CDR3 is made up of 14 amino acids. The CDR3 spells CASSSGTFPYEQYF. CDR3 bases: TGTGCCAGCAGCTCCGGGACCTTCCCCTACGAGCAGTACTTC.

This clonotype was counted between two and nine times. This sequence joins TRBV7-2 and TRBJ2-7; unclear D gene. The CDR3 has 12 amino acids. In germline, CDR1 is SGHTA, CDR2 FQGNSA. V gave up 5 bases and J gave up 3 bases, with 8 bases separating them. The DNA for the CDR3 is TGTGCCAGCAGCGCATGGGACTACGAGCAGTACTTC. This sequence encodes CASSAWDYEQYF.

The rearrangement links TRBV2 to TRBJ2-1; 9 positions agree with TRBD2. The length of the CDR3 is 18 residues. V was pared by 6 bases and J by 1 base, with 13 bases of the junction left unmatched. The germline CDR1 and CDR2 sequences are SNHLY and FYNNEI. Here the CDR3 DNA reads TGTGCCAGCAGACACCCCAGCGGGAGGTCCAAATCCTACAATGAGCAGTTCTTC. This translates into CASRHPSGRSKSYNEQFF.

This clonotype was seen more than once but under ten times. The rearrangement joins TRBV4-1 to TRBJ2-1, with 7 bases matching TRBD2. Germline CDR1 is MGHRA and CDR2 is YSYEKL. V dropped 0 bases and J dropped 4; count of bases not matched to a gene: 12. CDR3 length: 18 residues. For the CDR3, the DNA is TGCGCCAGCAGCCAAGACAAACCGCCTAGCGGACCATACAATGAGCAGTTCTTC. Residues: CASSQDKPPSGPYNEQFF.

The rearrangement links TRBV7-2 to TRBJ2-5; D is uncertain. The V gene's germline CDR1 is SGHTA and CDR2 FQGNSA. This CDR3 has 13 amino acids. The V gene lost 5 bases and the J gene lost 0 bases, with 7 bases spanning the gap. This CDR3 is CASSLSNQETQYF. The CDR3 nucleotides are TGTGCCAGCAGCCTGAGCAACCAAGAGACCCAGTACTTC.

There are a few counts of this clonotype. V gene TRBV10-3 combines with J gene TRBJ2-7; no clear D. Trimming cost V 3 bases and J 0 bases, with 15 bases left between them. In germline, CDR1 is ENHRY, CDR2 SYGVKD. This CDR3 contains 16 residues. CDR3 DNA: TGTGCCATCAGTGACGAAGGGCGGCACTACTCCTACGAGCAGTACTTC. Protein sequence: CAISDEGRHYSYEQYF.

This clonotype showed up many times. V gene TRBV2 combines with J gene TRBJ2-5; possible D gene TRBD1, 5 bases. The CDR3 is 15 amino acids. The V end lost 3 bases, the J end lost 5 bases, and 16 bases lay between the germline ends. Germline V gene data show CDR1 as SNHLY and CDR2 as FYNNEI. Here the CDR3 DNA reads TGTGCCAGCAGTGATAGGAGTGGCAGGGCGGAGACCCAGTACTTC. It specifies CASSDRSGRAETQYF.

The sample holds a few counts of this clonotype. This CDR3 is CASSVGRGVLFF. The CDR3 nucleotides read TGTGCCAGCAGCGTTGGGAGGGGCGTACTGTTTTTT. The rearrangement uses TRBV7-9 and TRBJ1-4; weak D call: TRBD1 (5 bases). This CDR3 has 12 residues. From germline, CDR1 is SEHNR and CDR2 FQNEAQ (reference sequence). V was clipped by 5 bases and J by 13 bases, with 14 bases between them.

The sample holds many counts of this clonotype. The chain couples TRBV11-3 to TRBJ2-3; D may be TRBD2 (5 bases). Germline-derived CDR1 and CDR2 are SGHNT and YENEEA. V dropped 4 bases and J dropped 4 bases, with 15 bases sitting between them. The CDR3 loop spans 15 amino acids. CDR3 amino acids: CASSSDWDIPDTQYF. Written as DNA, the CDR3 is TGTGCCAGCAGCTCGGACTGGGATATCCCAGATACGCAGTATTTT.

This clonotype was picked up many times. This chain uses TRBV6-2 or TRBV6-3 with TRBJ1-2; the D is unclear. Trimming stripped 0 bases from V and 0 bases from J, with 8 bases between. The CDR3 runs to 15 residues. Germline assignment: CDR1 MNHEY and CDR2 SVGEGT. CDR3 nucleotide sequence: TGTGCCAGCAGTTACTCTCGGACCGCTAACTATGGCTACACCTTC. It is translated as CASSYSRTANYGYTF.

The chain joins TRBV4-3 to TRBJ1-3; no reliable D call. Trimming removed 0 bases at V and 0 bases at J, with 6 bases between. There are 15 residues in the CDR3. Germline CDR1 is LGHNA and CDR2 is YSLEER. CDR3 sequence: CASSQETVSGNTIYF. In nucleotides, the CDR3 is TGCGCCAGCAGCCAAGAAACAGTCTCTGGAAACACCATATATTTT.

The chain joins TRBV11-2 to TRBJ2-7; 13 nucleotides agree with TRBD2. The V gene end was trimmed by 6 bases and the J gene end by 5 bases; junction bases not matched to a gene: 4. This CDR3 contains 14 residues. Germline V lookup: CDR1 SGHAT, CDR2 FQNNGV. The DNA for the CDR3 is TGTGCCAGCAGTCAAGGACTAGCGGGAGACGAGCAGTACTTC. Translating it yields CASSQGLAGDEQYF.

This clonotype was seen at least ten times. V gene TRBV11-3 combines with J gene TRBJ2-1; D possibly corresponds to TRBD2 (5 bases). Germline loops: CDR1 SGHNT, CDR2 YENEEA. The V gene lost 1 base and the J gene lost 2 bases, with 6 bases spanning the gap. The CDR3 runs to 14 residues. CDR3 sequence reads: CASSLVGAYNEQFF. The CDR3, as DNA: TGTGCCAGCAGCTTAGTCGGGGCCTACAATGAGCAGTTCTTC.

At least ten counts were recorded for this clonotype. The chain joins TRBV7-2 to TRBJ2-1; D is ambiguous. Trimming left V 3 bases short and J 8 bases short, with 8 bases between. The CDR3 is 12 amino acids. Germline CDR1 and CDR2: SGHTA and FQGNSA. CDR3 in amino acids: CASSFGLDEQFF. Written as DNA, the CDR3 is TGTGCCAGCAGCTTCGGATTAGATGAGCAGTTCTTC.

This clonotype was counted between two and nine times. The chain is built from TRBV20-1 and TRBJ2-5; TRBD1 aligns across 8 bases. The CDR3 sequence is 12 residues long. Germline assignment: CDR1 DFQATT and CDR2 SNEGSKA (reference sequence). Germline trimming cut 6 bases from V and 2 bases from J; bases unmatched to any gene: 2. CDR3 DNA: TGCAGTGCAACAGGGGGGCAAGAGACCCAGTACTTC. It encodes CSATGGQETQYF.

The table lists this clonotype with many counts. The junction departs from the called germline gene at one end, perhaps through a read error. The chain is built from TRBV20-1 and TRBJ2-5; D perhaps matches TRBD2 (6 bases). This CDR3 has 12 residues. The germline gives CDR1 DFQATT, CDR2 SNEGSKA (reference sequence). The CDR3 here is CSTRPGAETQYF. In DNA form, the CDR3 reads TGCAGTACTAGACCGGGAGCGGAGACCCAGTACTTC.

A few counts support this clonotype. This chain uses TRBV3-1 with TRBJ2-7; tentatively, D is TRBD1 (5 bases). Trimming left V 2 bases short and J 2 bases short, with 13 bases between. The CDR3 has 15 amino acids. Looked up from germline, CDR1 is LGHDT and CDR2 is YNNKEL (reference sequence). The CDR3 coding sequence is TGTGCCAGCAGCCAATATACAGGAGCTACCTACGAGCAGTACTTC. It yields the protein CASSQYTGATYEQYF.

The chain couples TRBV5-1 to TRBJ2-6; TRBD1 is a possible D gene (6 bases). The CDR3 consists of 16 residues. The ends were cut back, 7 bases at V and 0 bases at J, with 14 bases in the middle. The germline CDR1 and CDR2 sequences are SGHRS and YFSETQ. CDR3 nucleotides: TGCGCCAGCGGTCCCCTCAGGGGCTCTGGGGCCAACGTCCTGACTTTC. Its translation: CASGPLRGSGANVLTF.